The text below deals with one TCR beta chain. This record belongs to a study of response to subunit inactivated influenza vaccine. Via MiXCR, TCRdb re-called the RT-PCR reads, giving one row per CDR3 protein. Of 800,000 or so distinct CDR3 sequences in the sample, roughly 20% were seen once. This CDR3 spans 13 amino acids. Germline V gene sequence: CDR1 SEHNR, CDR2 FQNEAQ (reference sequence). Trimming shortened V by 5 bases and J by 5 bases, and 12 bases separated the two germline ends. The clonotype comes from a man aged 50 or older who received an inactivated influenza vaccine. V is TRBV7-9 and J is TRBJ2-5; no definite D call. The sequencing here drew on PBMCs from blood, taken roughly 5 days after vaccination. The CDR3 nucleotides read TGTGCCAGCAGCCGCCTTCAAAGGGAGACCCAGTACTTC. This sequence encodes CASSRLQRETQYF.